A selection of T cell receptor beta chains follows, all from one sample in a study of OX40 agonist ivuxolimab in advanced cancers. Data came from immunoSEQ multiplex PCR; TCRdb stores just in-frame clones and leaves some out. The sample has 70,000 or so clones, 87% seen once. The sample consisted of CD4+ or CD8+ T cells sorted from blood, taken in a trial of the OX40 agonist ivuxolimab. The receptor source for this set is an adult with an advanced solid tumor such as melanoma, head and neck, liver or kidney cancer. CDR3s include the opening cysteine and the closing phenylalanine or tryptophan. Each record gives: CDR3 protein, CDR3 length, J gene, V gene.

CASSLPSTGMADTQYF,16,TRBJ2-3,TRBV28
CASLSNTEAFF,11,TRBJ1-1,TRBV28
CASTRQGLYEQYF,13,TRBJ2-7,TRBV6-1
CTVWDSYAEAFF,12,TRBJ1-1,TRBV29-1
CASTSTGGLEFEQFF,15,TRBJ2-1,TRBV19
CAGPGSSGSNEQFF,14,TRBJ2-1,TRBV30
CSVGTPRSYEQYF,13,TRBJ2-7,TRBV29-1
CASSLGRGSQYF,12,TRBJ2-3,TRBV11-1
CASSLVQETQYF,12,TRBJ2-5,TRBV7-2
CASSLRDINTEAFF,14,TRBJ1-1,TRBV7-8
CASRTTGPDTQYF,13,TRBJ2-3,TRBV28
CASSFSRELFF,11,TRBJ2-2,TRBV7-2
CASSYQYGTEQYF,13,TRBJ2-7,TRBV5-5
CASSEGVSAYEQYF,14,TRBJ2-7,TRBV5-1
CASSLGLGQPQHF,13,TRBJ1-5,TRBV7-9
CASSVAMGQRNSPLHF,16,TRBJ1-6,TRBV9
CASSATDRGFYDTQYF,16,TRBJ2-3,TRBV7-2
CASSLSSGTSSYNEQFF,17,TRBJ2-1,TRBV27
CASSRGSGGTDTQYF,15,TRBJ2-3,TRBV11-3
CASSPPPTTDTQYF,14,TRBJ2-3,TRBV18
CASCDGPNSEAFF,13,TRBJ1-1,TRBV18
CASSSPITSYQETQYF,16,TRBJ2-5,TRBV28
CASSYVGRGRNTEAFF,16,TRBJ1-1,TRBV6-5
CASSIPSTPNTEAFF,15,TRBJ1-1,TRBV19
CASMGSENTEAFF,13,TRBJ1-1,TRBV2
CASSLGGGTSYEQYF,15,TRBJ2-7,TRBV5-1
CASNPTGMGVGEQYF,15,TRBJ2-7,TRBV6-1
CASSQQGQGNYGYTF,15,TRBJ1-2,TRBV6-5
CASRPPGTVAYEQYF,15,TRBJ2-7,TRBV25-1
CASSEGGGAYEQYF,14,TRBJ2-7,TRBV19
CASSQDVTSGSYNEQFF,17,TRBJ2-1,TRBV4-2
CASSQVRGSTDTQYF,15,TRBJ2-3,TRBV14
CASRRQATEAFF,12,TRBJ1-1,TRBV6-1
CASSTQVSSYNEQFF,15,TRBJ2-1,TRBV7-2
CASSEIILAGGPNEQFF,17,TRBJ2-1,TRBV6-1
CASSLTSGQLNQPQHF,16,TRBJ1-5,TRBV7-2
CASTSGGGTGELFF,14,TRBJ2-2,TRBV6-5
CASSLRTVEETQYF,14,TRBJ2-5,TRBV5-4
CASSGTSGGGNIQYF,15,TRBJ2-4,TRBV6-1
CASSLDPSQGQYF,13,TRBJ2-7,TRBV11-3
CASTSSRTNTGELFF,15,TRBJ2-2,TRBV19
CASSLGGDYGYTF,13,TRBJ1-2,TRBV28
CASSQGLAGVVNEQFF,16,TRBJ2-1,TRBV4-2
CASSLARLAGIAGELFF,17,TRBJ2-2,TRBV5-8
CASSQELSRGYEQYF,15,TRBJ2-7,TRBV4-1
CASSPFTGDSGANVLTF,17,TRBJ2-6,TRBV18